These 10 T cell receptor beta chains came from one sample sequenced in a study of blood T cell repertoires in COVID-19. Produced via immunoSEQ multiplex PCR; TCRdb's table is partial and in-frame only. The sample comprises under 250,000 clones, approximately 85% of which are singletons, and less than 8% rests with the top ten. Sequencing was carried out using peripheral blood. These receptors were taken from a woman in her 50s with active or convalescent COVID-19.

This chain connects TRBV10-3 to TRBJ1-5, with D uncertain. The CDR3 totals 14 residues. Per the germline V gene, CDR1 is ENHRY and CDR2 is SYGVKD. With 0 bases removed from V and 4 bases from J, the gap between germline ends came to 7 bases. DNA of the CDR3: TGTGCCATCAGTGAGTCCAAGAGTAATCAGCCCCAGCATTTT. Amino acids: CAISESKSNQPQHF.

The V gene is TRBV27, the J gene TRBJ1-6; the match to TRBD1 covers 7 bases. This CDR3 spans 15 amino acids. Looked up from germline, CDR1 is MNHEY and CDR2 is SMNVEV (reference sequence). Losses at the gene ends were 3 bases for V and 9 bases for J; bases not matched to a gene: 8. The CDR3 sequence is CASSLMKGAPSPLHF. In nucleotides, the CDR3 is TGTGCCAGCAGTTTGATGAAGGGGGCGCCTTCACCCCTCCACTTT.

V gene TRBV30 combines with J gene TRBJ1-3; D is unclear. The CDR3 consists of 14 residues. The germline CDR1 and CDR2 sequences are GTSNPN and SVGIG (reference sequence). Trimming took off 0 bases at V and 0 bases at J, with 6 bases between the two ends. The CDR3 DNA reads as TGTGCCTGGAGTGTAAACTACTCTGGAAACACCATATATTTT. Translating it yields CAWSVNYSGNTIYF.

The chain uses TRBV7-2 and TRBJ1-2; 8 positions agree with TRBD1. Trimming cost V 2 bases and J 4 bases; bases outside gene matches: 6. CDR1 is SGHTA, CDR2 FQGNSA, per germline. The CDR3 totals 15 residues. The chain's CDR3 is CASSLTAGGGYGYTF. The DNA for the CDR3 is TGTGCCAGCAGCTTAACAGCAGGGGGCGGCTATGGCTACACCTTC.

This clone was recorded a few times. The V and J genes are TRBV7-9 and TRBJ2-7; 8 bases match TRBD1. The ends lost 6 bases at V and 5 bases at J; junction bases unmatched: 12. The CDR3 has 15 amino acids. Germline V gives CDR1 SEHNR, CDR2 FQNEAQ (reference sequence). CDR3 sequence: CASRTRQGRDHEQYF. CDR3 in DNA: TGTGCCAGCAGGACAAGACAGGGGCGAGATCACGAGCAGTACTTC. The whole variable domain, filled in from reference TRBV7-9 and TRBJ2-7, reads DTGVSQNPRHKITKRGQNVTFRCDPISEHNRLYWYRQTLGQGPEFLTYFQNEAQLEKSRLLSDRFSAERPKGSFSTLEIQRTEQGDSAMYLCASRTRQGRDHEQYFGPGTRLTVT.

This chain connects TRBV7-3 to TRBJ2-3, with D possibly TRBD2 on 5 matching bases. The CDR3 contains 15 residues. Trimming left V 3 bases short and J 3 bases short, with 13 bases between. CDR1 is SGHTA, CDR2 FQGTGA, per germline. As DNA, the CDR3 is TGTGCCAGCAGCTTGACGGGGTCTGGGACAGATACGCAGTATTTT. Translating it yields CASSLTGSGTDTQYF.

The chain combines TRBV5-1 with TRBJ1-3; D is unresolved. The germline gives CDR1 SGHRS, CDR2 YFSETQ. V dropped 3 bases and J dropped 4 bases, with 14 bases sitting between them. The CDR3 is 15 amino acids. The CDR3 here is CASSSTASGGNTIYF. CDR3 nucleotide sequence: TGCGCCAGCAGCTCCACGGCGTCGGGGGGAAACACCATATATTTT.

The V call is TRBV28, the J call TRBJ2-6; D ambiguous. The CDR3 runs to 15 residues. Deletions cut 5 bases from V and 0 bases from J, with 8 bases between. The germline gives CDR1 MDHEN, CDR2 SYDVKM. The CDR3 DNA is TGTGCCAGCAGTCCCTTCCCCTCTGGGGCCAACGTCCTGACTTTC. It is translated as CASSPFPSGANVLTF. Full variable domain (missing parts from reference TRBV28 and TRBJ2-6): DVKVTQSSRYLVKRTGEKVFLECVQDMDHENMFWYRQDPGLGLRLIYFSYDVKMKEKGDIPEGYSVSREKKERFSLILESASTNQTSMYLCASSPFPSGANVLTFGAGSRLTVL.

The V call is TRBV19, the J call TRBJ1-2, with D hard to call. This CDR3 is 13 amino acids long. Germline-derived CDR1 and CDR2 are LNHDA and SQIVND (reference sequence). Trimming cost V 3 bases and J 8 bases, with 13 bases left between them. The CDR3 DNA sequence: TGTGCCAGTAGTATCCCCGGGGTAGGAGGCTACACCTTC. Residues: CASSIPGVGGYTF.

The CDR3 is CASSDGGKPTDTQYF. CDR3 in DNA: TGTGCCAGCAGTGATGGGGGGAAACCCACAGATACGCAGTATTTT. The rearrangement uses TRBV6-1 and TRBJ2-3; D perhaps matches TRBD2 (6 bases). CDR3 length equals 15 residues. Germline V gives CDR1 MNHNS, CDR2 SASEGT. Trimming shortened V by 3 bases and J by 2 bases, and 12 bases separated the two germline ends.